Listed below are T cell receptor beta chains from one sample, sequenced in a study of T cells expressing NK-cell markers. With the 5' RACE reads reprocessed, TCRdb shows one record per CDR3 protein and no DNA. This sample contains approximately 440,000 distinct CDR3 sequences. The material sequenced was blood T cells: a sorted CD56 or NKG2C T cell subset, CD4+ or CD8+ T cells, or bulk PBMC T cells (not recorded which). These receptors originate from a woman between 45 and 60 years old in good health. Both conserved end residues are part of each CDR3.

v_call	j_call	cdr3_aa
TRBV5-1	TRBJ2-3	CASSISRPGLDTQYF
TRBV7-2	TRBJ1-1	CASRRYPDAAFF
TRBV7-2	TRBJ2-1	CASSKQGPSRGNEQFF
TRBV18	TRBJ1-3	CASSLGRIGNTIYF
TRBV4-1	TRBJ2-2	CASSQAERANTGELFF
TRBV5-4	TRBJ2-5	CASSREGLQETQYF
TRBV12-3/TRBV12-4	TRBJ1-5	CASSPRQGNPPQHF
TRBV7-2	TRBJ1-4	CASSRFSEKLFF
TRBV7-9	TRBJ2-7	CASFRTASSYEQYF
TRBV18	TRBJ2-1	CASSPVLGSSFSYNEQFF
TRBV11-2	TRBJ1-2	CASSLGQGGPGYTF
TRBV12-3/TRBV12-4	TRBJ2-1	CASRPSGLVFYNEQFF
TRBV19	TRBJ1-1	CASSIATHPMNTEAFF
TRBV4-2	TRBJ2-1	CASSQDPKGEQFF
TRBV24-1	TRBJ1-2	CATSDLTGAGYTF
TRBV27	TRBJ2-7	CASSRLAGSTQTSSYEQYF
TRBV20-1	TRBJ2-5	CSASPGLSGTETQYF
TRBV11-2	TRBJ1-2	CASRRTGNNYGYTF
TRBV6-5	TRBJ2-1	CASTEGLPQVGSYNEQFF
TRBV7-8	TRBJ2-5	CASSKLDQETQYF
TRBV3-1	TRBJ2-1	CASGYGLTNEQFF
TRBV3-1	TRBJ2-1	CASSPRLAGGASYNEQFF
TRBV18	TRBJ2-1	CASSPLRGINEQFF
TRBV5-1	TRBJ2-7	CASSFPGGRGEQYF
TRBV29-1	TRBJ2-1	CSVEGDNNEQFF
TRBV20-1	TRBJ2-3	CSARDKRSRTDTQYF
TRBV3-1	TRBJ2-1	CASSQEVASGSKQFF
TRBV6-5	TRBJ2-2	CASSRDIPNTGELFF
TRBV15	TRBJ2-1	CATSRAGASGPNEQFF
TRBV5-1	TRBJ2-2	CASSRDSSTGELFF
TRBV4-1	TRBJ1-2	CASSQDRWTDYGYTF
TRBV12-3/TRBV12-4	TRBJ2-5	CASRHLEETQYF
TRBV5-1	TRBJ2-2	CASSLRAGDTGELFF
TRBV20-1	TRBJ1-5	CSAGNTGQPQHF
TRBV5-1	TRBJ2-1	CASSLAGGRGNEQFF
TRBV7-9	TRBJ2-2	CASSLETNTGELFF
TRBV11-2	TRBJ2-3	CASRSGQISGRGTDTQYF
TRBV29-1	TRBJ1-2	CSSREGRGSLGYTF
TRBV13	TRBJ2-6	CASIRVWGSGANVLTF
TRBV12-3/TRBV12-4	TRBJ2-7	CASRRDSQTYEQYF
TRBV12-3/TRBV12-4	TRBJ2-1	CASSLRGLAGVSYNEQFF
TRBV7-2	TRBJ2-5	CASSLNGRGAGPTGETQYF
TRBV5-1	TRBJ2-6	CASSLSGSNVLTF
TRBV19	TRBJ1-2	CASSMYGNTYGYTF
TRBV9	TRBJ2-1	CASSAWGAGESSYNEQFF
TRBV20-1	TRBJ2-5	CSAQRDAGVETQYF
TRBV7-2	TRBJ2-1	CASSLHTSGRTNEQFF
TRBV20-1	TRBJ1-4	CSARGGRGEKLFF
TRBV5-1	TRBJ2-1	CASSPGTSGSHNEQFF
TRBV7-8	TRBJ2-1	CASSLRGLAGETIYNEQFF
TRBV5-5	TRBJ2-5	CASSLMEGQTQYF
TRBV25-1	TRBJ1-2	CASSEYGEKGYTF
TRBV19	TRBJ2-7	CASGRAYEQYF
TRBV20-1	TRBJ2-1	CSASSLAGVSNEQFF
TRBV11-3	TRBJ2-1	CASTFGTSVSNEQFF
TRBV5-5	TRBJ1-2	CASSLVWQGASKDYGYTF
TRBV5-5	TRBJ2-1	CASSPFSGNYNEQFF
TRBV6-2/TRBV6-3	TRBJ1-1	CASRLLGREPEAFF
TRBV9	TRBJ2-3	CASSVGTSGTLGADTQYF